A selection of T cell receptor beta chains follows, all from one sample in a study of control samples from healthy donors and cancer patients. Sequenced by immunoSEQ multiplex PCR; TCRdb stores in-frame clones only, minus some. The sample contains 350,000 to 450,000 clones, about 93% of which appear only once. The specimen was PBMCs. Every receptor here comes from a man aged 35 to 55 with head and neck cancer. Each CDR3 is given with its conserved first and last residue. A D gene is named only where the DNA matches it firmly. Expanded clones are given a class, and other clones once, few, many or no size at all.

>TRBJ1-1|.|.|TRBV5-6
CASSLGVYGAGNTEAFF
TGTGCCAGCAGCTTGGGGGTTTACGGGGCGGGGAACACTGAAGCTTTCTTT
>TRBJ2-1|.|once|TRBV27
CASTHFADNYNEQFF
TGTGCCAGCACGCACTTCGCGGATAACTACAATGAGCAGTTCTTC
>TRBJ1-2|TRBD1|.|TRBV27
CASSFQGASFVGYTF
TGTGCCAGCAGTTTCCAGGGGGCATCTTTCGTTGGCTACACCTTC
>TRBJ2-2|TRBD2|once|TRBV4-2
CASSQVAGGNTGELFF
TGTGCCAGCAGCCAAGTAGCGGGGGGGAACACCGGGGAGCTGTTTTTT
>TRBJ1-1|.|once|TRBV7-9
CASSLALGTEAFF
TGTGCCAGCAGCTTAGCACTGGGCACTGAAGCTTTCTTT
>TRBJ2-7|TRBD1|once|TRBV24-1
CATSDTGQGVYEQYF
TGTGCCACCAGTGACACGGGACAGGGAGTCTACGAGCAGTACTTC
>TRBJ1-5|.|.|TRBV11-3
CASSLEIWGHSNQPQHF
TGTGCCAGCAGCTTAGAAATCTGGGGGCATAGCAATCAGCCCCAGCATTTT
>TRBJ1-6|.|.|TRBV23-1
CASSHELVHSPLHF
TGCGCCAGCAGTCATGAATTGGTCCATTCACCCCTCCACTTT
>TRBJ2-5|.|.|TRBV5-1
CASSSPSQETQYF
TGCGCCAGCAGCTCCCCCAGTCAAGAGACCCAGTACTTC
>TRBJ2-4|.|.|TRBV30
CAWRAGAKNIQYF
TGTGCCTGGAGGGCCGGGGCCAAAAACATTCAGTACTTC
>TRBJ1-2|TRBD1|.|TRBV20-1
CSATPDRAYTF
TGCAGTGCTACCCCGGACAGGGCGTACACCTTC
>TRBJ1-1|.|.|TRBV7-9
CASSRMGNTEAFF
TGTGCCAGCAGCCGCATGGGAAACACTGAAGCTTTCTTT
>TRBJ1-2|.|.|TRBV27
CASSPGGASGYTF
TGTGCCAGCAGTCCTGGGGGGGCGAGCGGCTACACCTTC
>TRBJ2-2|TRBD1|.|TRBV28
CASSTDRDRGPSTPTGELFF
TGTGCCAGCAGTACGGACCGGGACAGGGGGCCCTCAACCCCCACCGGGGAGCTGTTTTTT
>TRBJ2-1|.|.|TRBV7-9
CASSADSSYNEQFF
TGTGCCAGCAGCGCAGACTCGTCCTACAATGAGCAGTTCTTC
>TRBJ2-1|.|.|TRBV29-1
CSAILGLSEQFF
TGCAGCGCTATATTAGGTCTTAGTGAGCAGTTCTTC
>TRBJ1-6|.|.|TRBV5-1
CASSLDPRRVADNSPLHF
TGCGCCAGCAGCTTGGATCCCCGGAGGGTAGCCGATAATTCACCCCTCCACTTT
>TRBJ1-4|.|few|TRBV11-2
CASRRFGTNEKLFF
TGTGCCAGCAGGCGGTTTGGAACTAATGAAAAACTGTTTTTT
>TRBJ2-6|.|once|TRBV7-3
CASSKTGSQRGANVLTF
TGTGCCAGCAGCAAAACAGGTTCGCAGAGGGGGGCCAACGTCCTGACTTTC
>TRBJ1-6|.|.|TRBV4-1
CASSQDVDSAYNSPLHF
TGCGCCAGCAGCCAAGATGTAGACAGTGCCTACAATTCACCCCTCCACTTT
>TRBJ1-1|.|.|TRBV5-4
CASSPRAGLGTEAFF
TGTGCCAGCAGCCCTCGTGCGGGTTTAGGCACTGAAGCTTTCTTT
>TRBJ2-3|TRBD2|.|TRBV28
CASSSPEASGTTDTQYF
TGTGCCAGCAGTTCCCCCGAGGCTAGCGGAACCACAGATACGCAGTATTTT
>TRBJ2-7|.|.|TRBV6-2/TRBV6-3
CASSQGGEQYF
TGTGCCAGCAGCCAGGGGGGGGAGCAGTACTTC
>TRBJ1-3|.|.|TRBV11-2
CASSLERVSGNTIYF
TGTGCCAGCAGCTTAGAGCGGGTCTCTGGAAACACCATATATTTT
>TRBJ1-1|.|.|TRBV7-3
CASSTQVNTEAFF
TGTGCCAGCAGCACCCAGGTGAACACTGAAGCTTTCTTT
>TRBJ1-6|.|.|TRBV7-9
CASSSTAQGRSPLHF
TGTGCCAGCAGCTCGACGGCTCAGGGCAGATCACCCCTCCACTTT
>TRBJ2-3|.|.|TRBV25-1
CASSLSGPTDTQYF
TGTGCCAGCAGTCTCTCGGGCCCCACAGATACGCAGTATTTT
>TRBJ2-4|.|.|TRBV11-2
CASSLFNRGTTKNIQYF
TGTGCCAGCAGCTTATTTAACAGGGGGACTACCAAAAACATTCAGTACTTC
>TRBJ1-6|.|few|TRBV3-1/TRBV3-2
CASSQNSPLHF
TGTGCCAGCAGCCAAAATTCACCCCTCCACTTT
>TRBJ2-7|.|.|TRBV11-3
CASSAGPSYEQYF
TGTGCCAGCAGTGCGGGTCCCTCCTACGAGCAGTACTTC
>TRBJ1-1|TRBD1|.|TRBV7-9
CASRGQGTHTEAFF
TGTGCCAGCAGGGGACAGGGGACGCACACTGAAGCTTTCTTT
>TRBJ2-6|TRBD2|.|TRBV11-2
CASSPGTSGRVRGANVLTF
TGTGCCAGCAGCCCGGGGACTAGCGGGAGGGTAAGGGGGGCCAACGTCCTGACTTTC
>TRBJ2-5|TRBD2|.|TRBV3-1/TRBV3-2
CASSTGLAGETQYF
TGTGCCAGCAGCACGGGACTAGCCGGGGAGACCCAGTACTTC
>TRBJ1-2|TRBD1|.|TRBV5-1
CASSETGGVGYTF
TGCGCCAGCAGCGAGACAGGGGGCGTTGGCTACACCTTC
>TRBJ2-5|.|.|TRBV29-1
CSVSSEIRETQYF
TGCAGCGTCAGTTCGGAGATCCGGGAGACCCAGTACTTC
>TRBJ2-5|.|.|TRBV30
CAWSGDPTQETQYF
TGTGCCTGGAGTGGAGACCCCACCCAAGAGACCCAGTACTTC
>TRBJ2-5|TRBD2|.|TRBV7-9
CASSSTPMEGGETQYF
TGTGCCAGCAGCTCCACCCCCATGGAGGGAGGGGAGACCCAGTACTTC